This T cell receptor (beta chain) was recovered during a study of T cells in Graves' hyperthyroidism and ophthalmopathy. Study-wide findings and caveats: Also found in blood were most expanded thyroid clonotypes above 0.001.

Points on this clonotype: Antigen: not known.

From germline, CDR1 is LNHDA and CDR2 SQIVND (reference sequence). This CDR3 has 16 residues. J gave up 6 bases and V 4 bases, and 9 bases lay outside the gene matches. The investigators amplified TCR beta CDR3 regions from RNA transcripts. When the TCR CDR3 underwent first-round RT-PCR, the HTBI primer set was used. TCRdb processed the multiplex PCR reads anew with MiXCR; each CDR3 protein has one entry. The sample lists 600,000 to 850,000 distinct CDR3 sequences, roughly a sixth occurring once. Those with hyperthyroidism were 18 to 65 years old, newly diagnosed, and ill for under 2 months. Each diagnosis was grounded in clinical symptoms, serum thyroxine and TRAb, thyroid ultrasound, and orbital computed tomography.

The genes are TRBV19 and TRBJ2-2; 9 bases fit TRBD1. This receptor was obtained from a woman in her forties or fifties with Graves' hyperthyroidism that later progressed to Graves' ophthalmopathy. The sequenced sample was blood. CDR3 sequence: CASSRKGQGIAGELFF. CDR3 nucleotide sequence: TGTGCCAGTAGTAGGAAGGGACAGGGCATTGCCGGGGAGCTGTTTTTT.